The 17 T cell receptor beta chains given below trace back to one sample, sequenced in a study of blood T cell repertoires in COVID-19. Profiled with immunoSEQ multiplex PCR; TCRdb holds only in-frame clones, not every one. The table shows hundreds of thousands of clones, with 75% to 90% occurring only once. Material: peripheral blood. The receptors were sampled from a woman in her forties or fifties who had recovered from COVID-19.

The chain recombines TRBV19 with TRBJ1-2, with D possibly TRBD1 on 5 matching bases. Trimming removed 0 bases from V and 5 bases from J, with 10 bases in between. The CDR3 is 14 amino acids. Germline values: CDR1 LNHDA, CDR2 SQIVND (reference sequence). CDR3 coding DNA: TGTGCCAGTAGTATAGACCCAGGGATGTATGGCTACACCTTC. Translation: CASSIDPGMYGYTF.

This rearrangement joins TRBV7-9 to TRBJ1-1; tentative D call: TRBD1 (5 bases). This CDR3 has 15 amino acids. The germline gives CDR1 SEHNR, CDR2 FQNEAQ (reference sequence). Trimming left V 0 bases short and J 4 bases short, with 12 bases between. For the CDR3, the DNA is TGTGCCAGCAGCTTAGCTCGGGTCGGGGGCACTGAAGCTTTCTTT. Translating it yields CASSLARVGGTEAFF. Full variable domain (missing parts from reference TRBV7-9 and TRBJ1-1): DTGVSQNPRHKITKRGQNVTFRCDPISEHNRLYWYRQTLGQGPEFLTYFQNEAQLEKSRLLSDRFSAERPKGSFSTLEIQRTEQGDSAMYLCASSLARVGGTEAFFGQGTRLTVV.

The V gene is TRBV28, the J gene TRBJ2-7; TRBD1 aligns across 9 bases. Losses at the gene ends were 1 base for V and 2 bases for J; bases not matched to a gene: 3. This CDR3 region has 15 residues. Looked up from germline, CDR1 is MDHEN and CDR2 is SYDVKM. CDR3 nucleotides: TGTGCCAGCAGTTTATTACAGGGGGCCACCTACGAGCAGTACTTC. This translates into CASSLLQGATYEQYF. Full variable domain (remainder filled in from reference TRBV28 and TRBJ2-7): DVKVTQSSRYLVKRTGEKVFLECVQDMDHENMFWYRQDPGLGLRLIYFSYDVKMKEKGDIPEGYSVSREKKERFSLILESASTNQTSMYLCASSLLQGATYEQYFGPGTRLTVT.

This rearrangement joins TRBV28 to TRBJ2-1; unclear D gene. Per germline, CDR1 MDHEN and CDR2 SYDVKM. Trimming cost V 3 bases and J 4 bases, with 7 bases left between them. This CDR3 has 13 amino acids. The CDR3 nucleotides read TGTGCCAGCAGTTTTTTACTATACAATGAGCAGTTCTTC. Its protein is CASSFLLYNEQFF.

The chain recombines TRBV6-5 with TRBJ1-1; 7 nucleotides match TRBD1. The CDR3 runs to 14 residues. J was trimmed by 4 bases and V by 5 bases; bases with no gene match: 7. Germline values: CDR1 MNHEY, CDR2 SVGAGI. The CDR3 is CASSTLTGSTEAFF. The CDR3 region has the DNA TGTGCCAGCAGTACCCTGACAGGGAGCACTGAAGCTTTCTTT.

The V and J genes are TRBV10-3 and TRBJ1-6; no reliable D call. The V end was cut by 10 bases, the J end by 4 bases, with 11 bases between. The CDR3 loop spans 13 amino acids. Germline V gene lookup returns CDR1 ENHRY and CDR2 SYGVKD. CDR3 residues: CATRGQYNSPLHF. DNA of the CDR3: TGTGCCACGCGAGGCCAATATAATTCACCCCTCCACTTT.

The chain couples TRBV19 to TRBJ1-2; 9 bases are a match to TRBD1. CDR1 is LNHDA, CDR2 SQIVND, per germline (reference sequence). The ends lost 7 bases at V and 0 bases at J; junction bases unmatched: 15. The CDR3 length is 18 residues. CDR3 in amino acids: CASTDRSGQGIANYGYTF. The CDR3, as DNA: TGTGCCAGTACCGATAGATCCGGACAGGGGATAGCTAACTATGGCTACACCTTC.

V and J are TRBV28 and TRBJ1-1; D unresolved. This CDR3 region has 15 residues. CDR1 is MDHEN, CDR2 SYDVKM, per germline. V was shortened by 2 bases and J by 1 base, with 11 bases between the two germline ends. Written as DNA, the CDR3 is TGTGCCAGCAGTTTAATTGAGGCTAGGAACACTGAAGCTTTCTTT. Translation gives CASSLIEARNTEAFF. Filled out from reference TRBV28 and TRBJ1-1, the complete variable domain reads DVKVTQSSRYLVKRTGEKVFLECVQDMDHENMFWYRQDPGLGLRLIYFSYDVKMKEKGDIPEGYSVSREKKERFSLILESASTNQTSMYLCASSLIEARNTEAFFGQGTRLTVV.

The rearrangement joins TRBV6-2 or TRBV6-3 to TRBJ2-2, with D possibly TRBD2 on 6 matching bases. V lost 4 bases, J lost 3 bases, and 9 bases lay in between. The CDR3 extends over 14 amino acids. CDR1 and CDR2 from the germline V gene are MNHEY and SVGEGT. The DNA for the CDR3 is TGTGCCAGCAGTTTCCTAGCGCACACCGGGGAGCTGTTTTTT. Translation: CASSFLAHTGELFF.

This clone was observed a few times. This rearrangement joins TRBV4-1 to TRBJ1-1, with TRBD1 identical over 9 bases. Germline lookup yields CDR1 MGHRA and CDR2 YSYEKL. The CDR3 is 17 residues long. V lost 7 bases, J lost 6 bases, and 18 bases stayed unmatched. The CDR3 protein is CASTREVQGAGRAEAFF. DNA for the CDR3: TGCGCCAGCACCCGAGAGGTACAGGGGGCGGGAAGGGCTGAAGCTTTCTTT.

V is TRBV5-1 and J is TRBJ1-1; 9 nucleotides match TRBD1. V dropped 4 bases and J dropped 3; count of bases not matched to a gene: 4. Germline V lookup: CDR1 SGHRS, CDR2 YFSETQ. CDR3 length: 14 amino acids. The CDR3 DNA follows: TGCGCCAGCAGCGTTTACAGGGGGCACACTGAAGCTTTCTTT. Translated, it gives CASSVYRGHTEAFF. The variable domain in full, with the rest retrieved from reference TRBV5-1 and TRBJ1-1, is KAGVTQTPRYLIKTRGQQVTLSCSPISGHRSVSWYQQTPGQGLQFLFEYFSETQRNKGNFPGRFSGRQFSNSRSEMNVSTLELGDSALYLCASSVYRGHTEAFFGQGTRLTVV.

This clone has just a few counts. J is TRBJ1-1 and V is TRBV4-3; TRBD1 matches at 7 bases. V was clipped by 2 bases and J by 3 bases; unmatched bases: 12. The CDR3 is 17 residues long. Germline lookup yields CDR1 LGHNA and CDR2 YSLEER. The DNA of the CDR3 is TGCGCCAGCAGCCAAAACCGGGACAGCCACGACTACACTGAAGCTTTCTTT. It yields the protein CASSQNRDSHDYTEAFF.

This clone was seen more than once but under ten times. The V call is TRBV19, the J call TRBJ1-2; 7 bases map to TRBD1. V was clipped by 8 bases and J by 7 bases; unmatched bases: 1. The CDR3 totals 10 residues. Germline V lookup: CDR1 LNHDA, CDR2 SQIVND (reference sequence). The CDR3 sequence is CASYRGGYTF. In DNA form, the CDR3 reads TGTGCCAGTTACAGGGGTGGCTACACCTTC.

This rearrangement joins TRBV29-1 to TRBJ2-7, with D possibly matching TRBD2 (5 bases). The CDR3 has 12 amino acids. Between the trimmed V and J ends, which lost 6 bases and 3 bases, there was a span of 12 bases. Germline V gene data show CDR1 as SQVTM and CDR2 as ANQGSEA. The DNA for the CDR3 is TGCAGCGTCCACGGGGATAGCTACGAGCAGTACTTC. Protein sequence: CSVHGDSYEQYF.

V is TRBV27 and J is TRBJ1-6; D uncertain. CDR1 and CDR2 (germline): MNHEY, SMNVEV (reference sequence). The CDR3 is 15 amino acids. Trimming cost V 5 bases and J 5 bases, with 13 bases left between them. This CDR3 is CASSPGRRNNSPLHF. In DNA, the CDR3 is TGTGCCAGCAGTCCCGGAAGGCGGAATAATTCACCCCTCCACTTT.

The chain recombines TRBV6-2 or TRBV6-3 with TRBJ2-5; TRBD2 is a possible D gene (6 bases). V dropped 2 bases and J dropped 7 bases, with 14 bases sitting between them. The germline V gene encodes CDR1 MNHEY and CDR2 SVGEGT. This CDR3 has 14 residues. DNA of the CDR3: TGTGCCAGCAGTTACGGGGGACTGGCTACGACCCAGTACTTC. This codes for CASSYGGLATTQYF.

This chain joins TRBV5-5 and TRBJ1-2; tentatively, D is TRBD1 (6 bases). Germline loops: CDR1 SGHKS, CDR2 YYEKEE (reference sequence). The CDR3 extends over 16 amino acids. Trimming took 3 bases from V and 0 from J, leaving 15 bases between them. The CDR3 sequence: CASSWGAGDSNYGYTF. CDR3 sequence (DNA): TGTGCCAGCAGCTGGGGGGCGGGGGATTCTAACTATGGCTACACCTTC.